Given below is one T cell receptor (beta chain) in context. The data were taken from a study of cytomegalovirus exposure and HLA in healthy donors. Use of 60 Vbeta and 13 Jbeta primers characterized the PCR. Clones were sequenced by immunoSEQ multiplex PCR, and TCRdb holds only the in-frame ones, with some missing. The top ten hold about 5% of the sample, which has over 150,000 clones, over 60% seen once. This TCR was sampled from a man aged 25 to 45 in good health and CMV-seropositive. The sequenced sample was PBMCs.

The CDR3 region is CASSGVAGGPPDTQYF. The DNA for the CDR3 is TGTGCCAGCAGCGGAGTAGCGGGAGGGCCCCCAGATACGCAGTATTTT. The chain is built from TRBV9 and TRBJ2-3, with 11 bases identical to TRBD2. Germline V gene lookup returns CDR1 SGDLS and CDR2 YYNGEE. The ends lost 3 bases at V and 4 bases at J; junction bases unmatched: 7. The CDR3 totals 16 residues.